Each of the 23 T cell receptor beta chains below was sequenced from the same sample in a study of preoperative IRX-2 immunotherapy in early breast cancer. The treatment denotes: preoperative locoregional IRX-2 cytokine immunotherapy. Assay: immunoSEQ multiplex PCR; the TCRdb copy retains only in-frame clones and omits some. The data contain approximately 30,000 clones, about nine tenths of them seen just once; the ten biggest clones take up about 1.5%. The sequencing here drew on tumor tissue, taken after IRX-2 immunotherapy. The receptors come from a human donor with breast cancer.

The rearrangement uses TRBV15 and TRBJ2-1; no reliable D call. CDR1 and CDR2 from the germline V gene are LNHNV and YYDKDF (reference sequence). The V and J ends lost 0 bases and 4 bases respectively, with 19 bases between them. The CDR3 is made up of 18 amino acids. In DNA form, the CDR3 reads TGTGCCACCAGCAGAGATTCAGCGTTGGCCCTAAAATACAATGAGCAGTTCTTC. Protein: CATSRDSALALKYNEQFF.

This chain links TRBV11-3 with TRBJ1-1, with D hard to call. V dropped 0 bases and J dropped 4 bases, with 9 bases sitting between them. Germline CDR1 reads SGHNT; CDR2 reads YENEEA. This CDR3 is 14 amino acids long. The CDR3 reads CASSLEGRGTEAFF. CDR3 in DNA: TGTGCCAGCAGCTTAGAAGGGCGGGGCACTGAAGCTTTCTTT.

V usage is TRBV7-7 and J usage is TRBJ2-6, with 8 positions matching TRBD2. Germline V gene data show CDR1 as SSHAT and CDR2 as FNYEAQ (reference sequence). J lost 2 bases, V lost 5 bases, and 5 bases had no gene match. This CDR3 is built from 16 residues. CDR3 coding DNA: TGTGCCAGCAGCCGCCCCGGGGGGGCTGGGGCCAACGTCCTGACTTTC. Its protein product is CASSRPGGAGANVLTF.

The CDR3 DNA sequence: TGTGCCGTTGACGCGGGGCGGACTAATGAAAAACTGTTTTTT. It codes for CAVDAGRTNEKLFF. The rearrangement joins TRBV19 to TRBJ1-4; TRBD1 is a possible D gene (5 bases). CDR3 length: 14 amino acids. The germline V gene encodes CDR1 LNHDA and CDR2 SQIVND (reference sequence). V dropped 11 bases and J dropped 2 bases, with 15 bases sitting between them.

This clone showed up just a few times. The V and J genes are TRBV11-3 and TRBJ1-2; a weak D match, TRBD1 (5 bases). V was shortened by 7 bases and J by 5 bases, with 17 bases between the two germline ends. The germline V gene encodes CDR1 SGHNT and CDR2 YENEEA. This CDR3 is built from 14 residues. CDR3 coding DNA: TGTGCCAGCACCGTAGGGGACGGACCATATGGCTACACCTTC. It encodes CASTVGDGPYGYTF.

This clone has only a few counts. V is TRBV6-8 and J is TRBJ2-5; TRBD2 might be the D (5 bases). Germline values: CDR1 MNHGY, CDR2 SAAAGT. The CDR3 runs 13 residues. V was trimmed by 8 bases and J by 2 bases, leaving 12 bases between them. The DNA for the CDR3 is TGTGCCAGCTCACTAGTGGTTCAAGAGACCCAGTACTTC. It translates to CASSLVVQETQYF.

This clone was seen only once. The chain links TRBV6-8 to TRBJ2-4, with TRBD2 matching 7 bases. Germline trimming cut 6 bases from V and 7 bases from J; bases unmatched to any gene: 9. This CDR3 is 14 amino acids long. CDR1 is MNHGY, CDR2 SAAAGT, per germline. The CDR3 here is CASSAGLVGNIQYF. CDR3 nucleotide sequence: TGTGCCAGCAGCGCAGGACTAGTGGGGAACATTCAGTACTTC.

J is TRBJ2-1 and V is TRBV28; possible D gene TRBD2, 7 bases. Germline V gene data show CDR1 as MDHEN and CDR2 as SYDVKM. The CDR3 runs to 16 residues. The germline V and J ends were trimmed by 5 bases and 2 bases, with 16 bases remaining between them. CDR3 loop: CASSRGGGIAYNEQFF. CDR3 in DNA: TGTGCCAGCAGTCGAGGGGGGGGTATAGCCTACAATGAGCAGTTCTTC.

This clone has just one count. This chain joins TRBV5-1 and TRBJ2-3; D is possibly TRBD2 (7 bases). This CDR3 has 15 residues. CDR1 and CDR2 from the germline V gene are SGHRS and YFSETQ. The ends were cut back, 3 bases at V and 3 bases at J, with 14 bases in the middle. CDR3 residues: CASSSRGDKTDTQYF. The CDR3 DNA reads as TGCGCCAGCAGCTCCCGGGGGGACAAGACAGATACGCAGTATTTT.

The V call is TRBV2, the J call TRBJ1-1; D is uncertain. This CDR3 has 14 amino acids. Germline V CDR1 and CDR2: SNHLY, FYNNEI. Trimming shortened V by 6 bases and J by 0 bases, and 11 bases separated the two germline ends. The chain's CDR3 is CASRVESMNTEAFF. CDR3 sequence (DNA): TGTGCCAGCAGAGTAGAGAGTATGAACACTGAAGCTTTCTTT.

Only one count was recorded for this clone. The genes are TRBV15 and TRBJ2-3; TRBD2 matches at 9 bases. CDR3 length: 18 residues. Looked up from germline, CDR1 is LNHNV and CDR2 is YYDKDF (reference sequence). With 5 bases clipped from V and 1 base from J, the junction kept 13 bases outside the gene matches. The CDR3 reads CATSGGISGSGGTDTQYF. CDR3 sequence (DNA): TGTGCCACCAGCGGGGGGATTAGCGGGAGTGGAGGCACAGATACGCAGTATTTT.

The chain uses TRBV18 and TRBJ1-5; D not resolved. Per germline, CDR1 KGHSH and CDR2 LQKENI. Between the trimmed V and J ends, which lost 3 bases and 5 bases, there was a span of 8 bases. This CDR3 is 13 amino acids long. CDR3 residues: CASSPVRYQPQHF. DNA of the CDR3: TGTGCCAGCTCACCCGTACGGTATCAGCCCCAGCATTTT.

The chain recombines TRBV6-4 with TRBJ1-5; 9 bases fit TRBD1. Trimming cost V 6 bases and J 6 bases; bases outside gene matches: 9. Per the germline V gene, CDR1 is MRHNA and CDR2 is SNTAGT. The length of the CDR3 is 15 residues. CDR3 sequence: CASRTTGGAGQPQHF. The CDR3 nucleotides read TGTGCCAGCAGAACTACAGGGGGCGCAGGTCAGCCCCAGCATTTT.

The rearrangement uses TRBV18 and TRBJ2-7, with unresolved D. Germline-derived CDR1 and CDR2 are KGHSH and LQKENI. The germline V and J ends were trimmed by 1 base and 6 bases, with 10 bases remaining between them. The CDR3 is made up of 13 amino acids. The chain's CDR3 is CASSPQSAAEQYV. In nucleotides, the CDR3 is TGTGCCAGCTCACCACAGTCGGCGGCCGAGCAGTACGTC.

In regard to this clone: Relative to the germline gene, one junction end is altered; a read error may explain this. V and J are TRBV14 and TRBJ2-1, with TRBD2 matching 7 bases. The CDR3 extends over 14 amino acids. CDR1 and CDR2 (germline): SGHDN, FVKESK. The CDR3 DNA is TGTGCCAGCAGCGTATACCGCGGGGGAGGGTACCTGGTCTTC. It encodes CASSVYRGGGYLVF.

The chain combines TRBV5-1 with TRBJ1-2; 8 nucleotides align to TRBD1. The CDR3 length is 15 residues. The J segment lost 7 bases and the V segment lost 1 base, leaving 9 bases of the junction unmatched. Germline V lookup: CDR1 SGHRS, CDR2 YFSETQ. The CDR3 DNA reads TGCGCCAGCAGCTTGTCAGGGGGCAATTTCGGTGGCTACACCTTC. This codes for CASSLSGGNFGGYTF.

The chain joins TRBV18 to TRBJ2-1, with 10 bases aligning to TRBD2. This CDR3 has 16 amino acids. The J segment lost 3 bases and the V segment lost 1 base, leaving 3 bases of the junction unmatched. Germline CDR1 and CDR2: KGHSH and LQKENI. The CDR3 here is CASSPLPSGSYNEQFF. The CDR3 coding sequence is TGTGCCAGCTCACCACTCCCTAGCGGGAGCTACAATGAGCAGTTCTTC.

This clone was detected only once. The gene calls are TRBV7-4 and TRBJ1-6; D gene unclear. There are 14 residues in the CDR3. Germline-derived CDR1 and CDR2 are SGHVT and SQSDAQ. V lost 6 bases to trimming and J lost 7 bases, with 13 bases between them. The CDR3 DNA follows: TGTGCCAGCAGTCAGATCGCTTTGAATTCACCCCTCCACTTT. Its protein product is CASSQIALNSPLHF.

V is TRBV5-1 and J is TRBJ2-1, with D possibly being TRBD2 (6 bases). The V end was cut by 0 bases, the J end by 4 bases, with 14 bases between. The CDR3 runs 16 residues. The germline gives CDR1 SGHRS, CDR2 YFSETQ. As DNA, the CDR3 is TGCGCCAGCAGCTTGGCCGGGGCGGGGTTGTACAATGAGCAGTTCTTC. It specifies CASSLAGAGLYNEQFF.

The gene calls are TRBV29-1 and TRBJ1-2; D gene unclear. The CDR3 totals 12 residues. Trimming removed 4 bases at V and 4 bases at J, with 10 bases between. Germline V lookup: CDR1 SQVTM, CDR2 ANQGSEA. For the CDR3, the DNA is TGCAGCGTTGCTAAAGACCTCTATGGCTACACCTTC. It specifies CSVAKDLYGYTF.

This clone was counted once. The chain joins TRBV6-8 to TRBJ1-1; D is uncertain. Germline CDR1 MNHGY, CDR2 SAAAGT. The CDR3 runs 13 residues. Trimming removed 6 bases from V and 0 bases from J, with 8 bases in between. CDR3 protein: CASSLTVNTEAFF. In DNA, the CDR3 is TGTGCCAGCAGCCTGACGGTGAACACTGAAGCTTTCTTT.

J is TRBJ1-1 and V is TRBV19, with no clear D. Trimming removed 7 bases at V and 0 bases at J, with 12 bases between. The CDR3 has 14 residues. Germline CDR1 and CDR2: LNHDA and SQIVND (reference sequence). CDR3 coding DNA: TGTGCCAGTATCCAAGGACCATTGAACACTGAAGCTTTCTTT. It is translated as CASIQGPLNTEAFF.

V gene TRBV6-8 combines with J gene TRBJ2-7; D could derive from TRBD1 or TRBD2 (5 bases each). The CDR3 has 13 amino acids. The germline CDR1 and CDR2 sequences are MNHGY and SAAAGT. Trimming stripped 6 bases from V and 2 bases from J, with 11 bases between. CDR3 in DNA: TGTGCCAGCAGGCGTGGGGGAACCTACGAGCAGTACGTC. Amino acid sequence: CASRRGGTYEQYV.